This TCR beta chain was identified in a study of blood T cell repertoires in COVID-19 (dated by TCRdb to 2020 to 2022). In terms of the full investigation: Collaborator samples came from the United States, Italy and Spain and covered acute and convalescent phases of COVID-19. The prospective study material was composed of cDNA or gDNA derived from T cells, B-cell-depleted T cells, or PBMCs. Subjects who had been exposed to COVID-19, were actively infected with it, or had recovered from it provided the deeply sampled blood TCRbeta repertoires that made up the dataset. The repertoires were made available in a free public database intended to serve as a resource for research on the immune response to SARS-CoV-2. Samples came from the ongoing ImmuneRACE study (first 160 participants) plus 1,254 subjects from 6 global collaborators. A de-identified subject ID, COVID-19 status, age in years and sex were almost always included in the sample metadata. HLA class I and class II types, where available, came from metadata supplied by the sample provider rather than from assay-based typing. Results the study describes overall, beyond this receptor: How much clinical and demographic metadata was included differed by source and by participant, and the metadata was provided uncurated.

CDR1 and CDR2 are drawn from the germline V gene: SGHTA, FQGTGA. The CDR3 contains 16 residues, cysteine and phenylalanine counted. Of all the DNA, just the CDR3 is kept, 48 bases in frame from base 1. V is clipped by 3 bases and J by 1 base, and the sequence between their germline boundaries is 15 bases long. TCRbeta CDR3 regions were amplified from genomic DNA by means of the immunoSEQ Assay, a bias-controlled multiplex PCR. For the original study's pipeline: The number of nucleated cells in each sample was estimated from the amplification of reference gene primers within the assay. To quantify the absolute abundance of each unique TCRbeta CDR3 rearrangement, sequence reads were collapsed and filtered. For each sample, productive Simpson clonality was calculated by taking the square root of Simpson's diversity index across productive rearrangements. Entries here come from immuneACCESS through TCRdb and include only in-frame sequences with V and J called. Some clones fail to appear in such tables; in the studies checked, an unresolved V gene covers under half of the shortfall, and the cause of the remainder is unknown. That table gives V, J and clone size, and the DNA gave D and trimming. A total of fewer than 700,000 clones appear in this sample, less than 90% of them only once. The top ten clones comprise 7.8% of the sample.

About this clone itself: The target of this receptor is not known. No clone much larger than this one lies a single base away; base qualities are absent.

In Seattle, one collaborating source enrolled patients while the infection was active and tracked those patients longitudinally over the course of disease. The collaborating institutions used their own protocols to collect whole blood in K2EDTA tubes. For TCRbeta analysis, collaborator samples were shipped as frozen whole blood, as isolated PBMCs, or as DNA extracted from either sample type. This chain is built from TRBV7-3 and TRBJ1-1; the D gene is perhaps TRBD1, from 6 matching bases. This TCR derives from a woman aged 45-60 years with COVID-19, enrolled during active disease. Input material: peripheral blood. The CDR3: CASSFSVRGGNTEAFF. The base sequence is TGTGCCAGCAGCTTTTCAGTGAGAGGGGGGAACACTGAAGCTTTCTTT. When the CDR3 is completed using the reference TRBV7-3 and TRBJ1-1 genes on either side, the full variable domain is GAGVSQTPSNKVTEKGKYVELRCDPISGHTALYWYRQSLGQGPEFLIYFQGTGAADDSGLPNDRFFAVRPEGSVSTLKIQRTERGDSAVYLCASSFSVRGGNTEAFFGQGTRLTVV.